This TCR beta chain emerged from a study of cytomegalovirus exposure and HLA in healthy donors. For this clone: Its antigen is not identified.

Germline trimming cut 5 bases from V and 3 bases from J; bases unmatched to any gene: 6. The germline V gene encodes CDR1 SNHLY and CDR2 FYNNEI. This CDR3 spans 15 amino acids. PCR amplification relied on 60 Vbeta primers (plus 13 Jbeta primers). Here immunoSEQ multiplex PCR was the method, and the copy in TCRdb shows in-frame clones only, minus some. The profile shows around 76,000 clones, around 79% of them singletons. General study points: Analysis was carried out at a later point, and it linked a missense DCLRE1C variant to TCR beta V- and J-gene trimming.

The clonotype comes from a middle-aged man in good health and CMV-seronegative. V usage is TRBV2 and J usage is TRBJ2-3; TRBD2 matches at 9 bases. Sequencing was done on a sample of PBMCs. CDR3 amino acids: CASSLLAGKTDTQYF. In DNA, the CDR3 is TGTGCCAGCAGTCTTCTAGCGGGAAAAACAGATACGCAGTATTTT.